A selection of T cell receptor beta chains follows, all from one sample in a study of CD8 T cells in ankylosing spondylitis. MiXCR was run by TCRdb on the 5' RACE reads, yielding one entry per CDR3 protein. Of about 220,000 distinct CDR3 sequences detected, about 7% appear once; the ten largest clones hold 11% to 15%. The sequencing sample was made of blood, either unsorted or a sorted T cell fraction (not recorded which). Source of these receptors: a male donor with ankylosing spondylitis. Both conserved end residues are part of each CDR3.

cdr3_length: 15; v_call: TRBV18; j_call: TRBJ1-3; cdr3_aa: CASSPGSYQHTPAYF
cdr3_length: 17; v_call: TRBV29-1; j_call: TRBJ2-7; cdr3_aa: CSVESSVGQGRGYEQYF
cdr3_length: 13; v_call: TRBV24-1; j_call: TRBJ1-1; cdr3_aa: CATQLTVNTEAFF
cdr3_length: 15; v_call: TRBV6-5; j_call: TRBJ1-4; cdr3_aa: CASSYVQSTNEKLFF
cdr3_length: 16; v_call: TRBV6-2/TRBV6-3; j_call: TRBJ2-1; cdr3_aa: CASSYSRLAGGNEQFF
cdr3_length: 16; v_call: TRBV3-1; j_call: TRBJ2-7; cdr3_aa: CASSPPFWAEAYEQYF
cdr3_length: 13; v_call: TRBV18; j_call: TRBJ1-1; cdr3_aa: CASSSGGSTEAFF
cdr3_length: 17; v_call: TRBV18; j_call: TRBJ2-3; cdr3_aa: CASSPFDTVTSGSTQYF
cdr3_length: 15; v_call: TRBV6-1; j_call: TRBJ1-1; cdr3_aa: CASSEFEGLGTEAFF
cdr3_length: 13; v_call: TRBV28; j_call: TRBJ2-5; cdr3_aa: CASRPTGGETQYF
cdr3_length: 13; v_call: TRBV9; j_call: TRBJ2-7; cdr3_aa: CASSAQSSYEQYF
cdr3_length: 14; v_call: TRBV2; j_call: TRBJ2-7; cdr3_aa: CASSEGHSSYEQYF
cdr3_length: 16; v_call: TRBV13; j_call: TRBJ2-5; cdr3_aa: CASSPQPGQLQETQYF
cdr3_length: 12; v_call: TRBV27; j_call: TRBJ1-4; cdr3_aa: CASSLSGEKLFF
cdr3_length: 13; v_call: TRBV12-3/TRBV12-4; j_call: TRBJ2-5; cdr3_aa: CASSLTPQETQYF
cdr3_length: 13; v_call: TRBV27; j_call: TRBJ2-7; cdr3_aa: CASSSPLGYEQYF
cdr3_length: 17; v_call: TRBV18; j_call: TRBJ1-3; cdr3_aa: CASSPTRGGKAGNTIYF
cdr3_length: 12; v_call: TRBV24-1; j_call: TRBJ2-7; cdr3_aa: CATSDTGYEQYF
cdr3_length: 13; v_call: TRBV3-1; j_call: TRBJ2-7; cdr3_aa: CASSQDNNYEQYF
cdr3_length: 16; v_call: TRBV5-1; j_call: TRBJ1-1; cdr3_aa: CASSVNRDRYYTEAFF
cdr3_length: 14; v_call: TRBV4-1; j_call: TRBJ2-5; cdr3_aa: CASSPRSVQETQYF
cdr3_length: 16; v_call: TRBV5-1; j_call: TRBJ2-1; cdr3_aa: CASSGRTSGRVDEQFF
cdr3_length: 15; v_call: TRBV27; j_call: TRBJ2-5; cdr3_aa: CASSWGEGEQETQYF
cdr3_length: 13; v_call: TRBV4-2; j_call: TRBJ2-7; cdr3_aa: CASSPPTGTEQYF
cdr3_length: 12; v_call: TRBV11-2; j_call: TRBJ2-3; cdr3_aa: CASNVDWDTQYF
cdr3_length: 15; v_call: TRBV20-1; j_call: TRBJ2-7; cdr3_aa: CSARDLEGEASEQYF
cdr3_length: 14; v_call: TRBV9; j_call: TRBJ2-1; cdr3_aa: CASSTARGRNEQFF
cdr3_length: 15; v_call: TRBV6-1; j_call: TRBJ2-3; cdr3_aa: CASSEGGGSTDTQYF
cdr3_length: 14; v_call: TRBV7-8; j_call: TRBJ1-1; cdr3_aa: CASSLSLIGTEAFF
cdr3_length: 14; v_call: TRBV28; j_call: TRBJ1-4; cdr3_aa: CASSSRTFWEKLFF
cdr3_length: 14; v_call: TRBV12-3/TRBV12-4; j_call: TRBJ1-1; cdr3_aa: CASRSKGQSSEAFF
cdr3_length: 16; v_call: TRBV6-1; j_call: TRBJ1-5; cdr3_aa: CASSVGLSNFPQPQHF
cdr3_length: 16; v_call: TRBV5-5; j_call: TRBJ2-7; cdr3_aa: CASSLALAGGLYEQYF
cdr3_length: 17; v_call: TRBV20-1; j_call: TRBJ2-1; cdr3_aa: CSTILAGGQSSYNEQFF
cdr3_length: 18; v_call: TRBV9; j_call: TRBJ2-3; cdr3_aa: CASSVEGLAGGDTDTQYF
cdr3_length: 14; v_call: TRBV5-5; j_call: TRBJ1-6; cdr3_aa: CASSMGRHNSPLHF
cdr3_length: 17; v_call: TRBV27; j_call: TRBJ2-6; cdr3_aa: CASSFDRGTSGANVLTF
cdr3_length: 14; v_call: TRBV30; j_call: TRBJ2-2; cdr3_aa: CAWFEREDTGELFF
cdr3_length: 18; v_call: TRBV19; j_call: TRBJ2-7; cdr3_aa: CASSIENPRQGRVYEQYF
cdr3_length: 14; v_call: TRBV9; j_call: TRBJ2-3; cdr3_aa: CASSPGGRTDTQYF
cdr3_length: 15; v_call: TRBV5-1; j_call: TRBJ2-7; cdr3_aa: CASSSGPRGTYEQYF